The subject of this entry is one T cell receptor (beta chain). Its antigen is currently unknown. This record belongs to a study of OX40 agonist ivuxolimab in advanced cancers. Across the study: Aged roughly 23 to 79 with a mean of approximately 60 years, they were about 80% male. Partial responses, seen in three patients, involved one hepatocellular carcinoma and two cutaneous melanomas. Study-wide points: Still undetermined is the antigen specificity of the expanded peripheral T cells.

The sampling schedule covered blood at baseline, cycle 4 day 1, and cycle 7 day 1. V shed 4 bases and J 2 bases; nucleotides not matched to a gene: 6. The CDR3 length is 15 residues. The germline CDR1 and CDR2 sequences are MNHEY and SMNVEV (reference sequence). Measured with immunoSEQ multiplex PCR; TCRdb has only the in-frame clones, and not every one. Among roughly 81,000 clones listed, 88% were seen once. This receptor was identified in an adult with an advanced solid tumor such as melanoma, head and neck, liver or kidney cancer. The specimen was CD4+ or CD8+ T cells sorted from blood, collected in a trial of the OX40 agonist ivuxolimab. The chain joins TRBV27 to TRBJ2-5; 8 bases are shared with TRBD2. CDR3 residues: CASSSGLVGQETQYF. CDR3 sequence (DNA): TGTGCCAGCAGTTCGGGACTAGTGGGGCAAGAGACCCAGTACTTC.